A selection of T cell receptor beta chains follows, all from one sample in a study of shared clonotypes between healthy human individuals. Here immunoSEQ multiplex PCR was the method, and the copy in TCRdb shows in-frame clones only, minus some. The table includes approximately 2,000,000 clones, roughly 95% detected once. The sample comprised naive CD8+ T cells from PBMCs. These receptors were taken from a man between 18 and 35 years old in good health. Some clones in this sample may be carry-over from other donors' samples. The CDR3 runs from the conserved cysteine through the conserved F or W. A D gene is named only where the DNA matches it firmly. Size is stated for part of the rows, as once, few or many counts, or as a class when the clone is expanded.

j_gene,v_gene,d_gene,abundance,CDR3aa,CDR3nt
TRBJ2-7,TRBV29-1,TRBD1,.,CSAADRESYEQYF,TGCAGCGCCGCAGACAGGGAATCCTACGAGCAGTACTTC
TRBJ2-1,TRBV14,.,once,CASSQRPGPWEQFF,TGTGCCAGCAGCCAACGGCCCGGGCCTTGGGAGCAGTTCTTC
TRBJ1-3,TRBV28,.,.,CASRRPRGRGSGNTIYF,TGTGCCAGCAGGCGGCCCCGGGGTAGGGGCTCTGGAAACACCATATATTTT
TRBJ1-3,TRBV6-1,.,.,CASSEAWGPGNTIYF,TGTGCCAGCAGTGAAGCGTGGGGGCCCGGAAACACCATATATTTT
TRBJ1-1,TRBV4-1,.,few,CASSHRPQAMNTEAFF,TGCGCCAGCAGCCACCGGCCACAGGCCATGAACACTGAAGCTTTCTTT
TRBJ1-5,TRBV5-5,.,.,CASSFQVATGQPQHF,TGTGCCAGCAGCTTTCAGGTGGCTACGGGACAGCCCCAGCATTTT
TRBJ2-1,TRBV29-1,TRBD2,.,CSGTSGDSYNEQFF,TGCAGCGGCACTAGCGGGGACTCCTACAATGAGCAGTTCTTC
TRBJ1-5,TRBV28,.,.,CASSAAGGNQPQHF,TGTGCCAGCAGTGCCGCGGGGGGCAATCAGCCCCAGCATTTT
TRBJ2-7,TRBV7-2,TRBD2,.,CASSFGTSPHEQYF,TGTGCCAGCAGCTTTGGGACTAGTCCCCACGAGCAGTACTTC
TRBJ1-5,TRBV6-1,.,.,CASKQSQPQHF,TGTGCCAGCAAGCAGAGTCAGCCCCAGCATTTT
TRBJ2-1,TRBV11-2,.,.,CASRWSVVSAPEQFF,TGTGCCAGCAGGTGGAGTGTGGTCAGCGCTCCTGAGCAGTTCTTC
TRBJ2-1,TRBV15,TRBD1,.,CASSSSGTVYNEQFF,TGTGCCTCCAGCAGTTCCGGGACAGTTTACAATGAGCAGTTCTTC
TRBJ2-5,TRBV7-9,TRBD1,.,CASSSPLRGTGYQETQYF,TGTGCCAGCAGCTCACCACTTCGTGGGACAGGGTACCAAGAGACCCAGTACTTC
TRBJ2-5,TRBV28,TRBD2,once,CASRRLAGETQYF,TGTGCCAGCAGAAGACTAGCGGGAGAGACCCAGTACTTC
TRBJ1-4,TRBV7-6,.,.,CASSLSRGGEKLFF,TGTGCCAGCAGCTTAAGCCGGGGTGGGGAAAAACTGTTTTTT
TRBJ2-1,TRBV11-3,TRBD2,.,CASSLGGGISYNEQFF,TGTGCCAGCAGCTTAGGGGGGGGAATCTCCTACAATGAGCAGTTCTTC
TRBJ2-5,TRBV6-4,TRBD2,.,CASSDSPRAAGGTPQETQYF,TGTGCCAGCAGTGACTCGCCCCGGGCGGCGGGAGGAACACCACAAGAGACCCAGTACTTC
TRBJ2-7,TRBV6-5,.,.,CASSTGTSFYEQYF,TGTGCCAGCAGTACAGGGACGAGTTTCTACGAGCAGTACTTC
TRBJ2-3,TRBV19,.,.,CASSTAQEGPDTQYF,TGTGCCAGTAGTACGGCCCAAGAGGGCCCAGATACGCAGTATTTT
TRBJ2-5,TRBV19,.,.,CASSIDKRGETQYF,TGTGCCAGTAGTATAGACAAGCGCGGGGAGACCCAGTACTTC
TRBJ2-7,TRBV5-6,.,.,CASSLYALSYEQYF,TGTGCCAGCAGCCTTTATGCCCTGTCCTACGAGCAGTACTTC
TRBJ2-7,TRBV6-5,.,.,CASSYSSDSTYEQYF,TGTGCCAGCAGTTACTCCTCGGATTCTACCTACGAGCAGTACTTC
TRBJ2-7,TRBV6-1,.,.,CASSPPPGAYEQYF,TGTGCCAGCAGCCCACCCCCGGGCGCCTACGAGCAGTACTTC
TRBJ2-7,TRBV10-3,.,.,CAISESRDGHEQYF,TGTGCCATCAGTGAGTCCAGGGACGGGCACGAGCAGTACTTC
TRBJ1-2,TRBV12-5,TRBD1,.,CASGLARPTGTENYGYTF,TGTGCTAGTGGTTTGGCACGTCCAACCGGGACAGAAAACTATGGCTACACCTTC
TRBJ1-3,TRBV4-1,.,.,CASSQDGTTGPMFGNTIYF,TGCGCCAGCAGCCAAGATGGGACGACGGGGCCCATGTTTGGAAACACCATATATTTT
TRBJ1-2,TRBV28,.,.,CASSPFEGRLAGYTF,TGTGCCAGCAGTCCCTTCGAGGGGCGGTTGGCTGGCTACACCTTC
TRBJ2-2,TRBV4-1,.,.,CASSQIWGPGELFF,TGCGCCAGCAGCCAAATTTGGGGACCCGGGGAGCTGTTTTTT
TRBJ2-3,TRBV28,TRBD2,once,CAITPRLAGETQYF,TGTGCCATCACCCCCAGACTAGCGGGAGAGACGCAGTATTTT
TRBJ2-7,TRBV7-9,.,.,CASESSTYEQYF,TGTGCCAGCGAGTCTTCTACCTACGAGCAGTACTTC
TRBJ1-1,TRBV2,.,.,CASSVGPGNTEAFF,TGTGCCAGCAGTGTTGGTCCAGGGAACACTGAAGCTTTCTTT
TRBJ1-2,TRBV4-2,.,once,CASSHLRQANYGYTF,TGTGCCAGCAGCCACCTAAGACAGGCGAACTATGGCTACACCTTC
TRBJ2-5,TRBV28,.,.,CASSLTGSQETQYF,TGTGCCAGCAGTTTGACAGGAAGCCAAGAGACCCAGTACTTC